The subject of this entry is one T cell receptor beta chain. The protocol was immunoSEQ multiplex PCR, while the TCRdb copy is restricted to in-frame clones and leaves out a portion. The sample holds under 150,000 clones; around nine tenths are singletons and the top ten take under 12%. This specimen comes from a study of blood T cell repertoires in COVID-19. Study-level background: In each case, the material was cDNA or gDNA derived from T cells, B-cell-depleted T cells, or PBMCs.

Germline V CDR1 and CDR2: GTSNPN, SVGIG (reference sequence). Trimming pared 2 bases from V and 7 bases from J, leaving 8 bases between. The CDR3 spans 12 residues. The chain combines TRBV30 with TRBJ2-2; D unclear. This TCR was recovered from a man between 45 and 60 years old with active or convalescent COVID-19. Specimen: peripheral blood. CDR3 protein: CAWSPSVGELFF. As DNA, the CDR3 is TGTGCCTGGAGTCCCTCGGTCGGGGAGCTGTTTTTT.